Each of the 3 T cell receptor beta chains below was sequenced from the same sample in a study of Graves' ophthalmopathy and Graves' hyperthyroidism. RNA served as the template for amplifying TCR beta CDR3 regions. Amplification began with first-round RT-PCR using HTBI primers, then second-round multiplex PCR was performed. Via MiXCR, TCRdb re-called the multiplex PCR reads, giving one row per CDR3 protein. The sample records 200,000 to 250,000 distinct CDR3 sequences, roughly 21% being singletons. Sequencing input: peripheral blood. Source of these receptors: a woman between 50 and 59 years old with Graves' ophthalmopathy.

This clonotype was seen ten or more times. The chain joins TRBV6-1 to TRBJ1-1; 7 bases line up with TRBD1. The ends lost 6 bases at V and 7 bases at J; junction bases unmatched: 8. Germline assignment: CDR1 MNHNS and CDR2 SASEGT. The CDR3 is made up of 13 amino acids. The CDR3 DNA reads TGTGCCAGCAGAACAGGGGATTTGAGTGAAGCTTTCTTT. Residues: CASRTGDLSEAFF.

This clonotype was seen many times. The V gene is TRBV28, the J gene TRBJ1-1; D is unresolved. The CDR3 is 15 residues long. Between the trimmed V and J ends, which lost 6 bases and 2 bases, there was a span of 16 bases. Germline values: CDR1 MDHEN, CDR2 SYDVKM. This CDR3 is CASRSYSQPNTEAFF. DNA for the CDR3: TGTGCCAGCAGATCCTATTCACAGCCAAACACTGAAGCTTTCTTT.

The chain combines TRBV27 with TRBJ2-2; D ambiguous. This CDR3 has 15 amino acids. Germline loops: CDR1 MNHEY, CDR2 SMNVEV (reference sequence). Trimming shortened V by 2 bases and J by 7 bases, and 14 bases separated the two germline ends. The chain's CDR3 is CASSLTTGFGGELFF. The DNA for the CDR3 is TGTGCCAGCAGTTTAACGACGGGTTTCGGCGGGGAGCTGTTTTTT.